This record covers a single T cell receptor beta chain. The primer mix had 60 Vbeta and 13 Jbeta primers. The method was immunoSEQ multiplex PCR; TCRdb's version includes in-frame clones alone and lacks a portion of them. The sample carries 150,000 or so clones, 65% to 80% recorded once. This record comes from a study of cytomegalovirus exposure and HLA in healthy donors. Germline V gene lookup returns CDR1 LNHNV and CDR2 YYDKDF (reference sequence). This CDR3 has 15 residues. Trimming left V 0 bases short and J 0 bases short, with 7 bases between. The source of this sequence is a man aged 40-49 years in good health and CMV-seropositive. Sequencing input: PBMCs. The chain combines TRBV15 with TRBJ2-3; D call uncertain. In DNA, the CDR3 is TGTGCCACCAGCAGAGATCGGTCTAGCACAGATACGCAGTATTTT. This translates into CATSRDRSSTDTQYF.